This TCR beta chain was sequenced during a study of early T cells in non-severe SARS-CoV-2 infection. Study at large: Chains were unpaired, as sequencing was done on bulk RNA from unsorted whole blood.

This clonotype was counted at least ten times. Its target is not known. Individual cDNA molecules were tagged with unique molecular identifiers. TCRdb processed the 5' RACE reads anew with MiXCR; each CDR3 protein has one entry. The profile shows around 57,000 distinct CDR3 sequences, approximately 12% of them singletons. Whole-study findings and limits: Comparison of clonotypes with VDJdb favored anti-spike CD8 responses while missing private and CD4 specificities.

Material: whole blood. This sequence originates from an adult who was a healthcare worker with PCR-confirmed SARS-CoV-2 infection or an uninfected control (not recorded which).

The CDR3 DNA reads as TGCGCCAGCAGCCAGCGACAGGACAGCACAGCTTTCTATGGCTACACCTTC. Translated, it gives CASSQRQDSTAFYGYTF. The gene calls are TRBV4-3 and TRBJ1-2; D may be TRBD1 (6 bases). V lost 3 bases to trimming and J lost 4 bases, with 21 bases between them. CDR1 and CDR2 (germline): LGHNA, YSLEER. The CDR3 has 17 residues.